The rows below give T cell receptor beta chains drawn from one sample of a study of blood T cell repertoires in COVID-19. Produced via immunoSEQ multiplex PCR; TCRdb's table is partial and in-frame only. The data hold approximately 260,000 clones, with about nine tenths observed a single time. Source material: PBMCs or T cells enriched from blood (not recorded which). These receptors were obtained from a woman aged 60-70 years who had recovered from COVID-19. Each CDR3 is given with its conserved first and last residue. D genes are given only for firm matches. Clone size is shown for a subset of rows, as once, few, many or a class of expanded clone.

cdr3_nt	cdr3_aa	d_call	v_call	clone_size	j_call
TGTGCCAGCAGGGACAGTGGGAACTATGGCTACACCTTC	CASRDSGNYGYTF	.	TRBV28	.	TRBJ1-2
TGTGCCAGCCAACAGGGATGGGGGCAGCGCAATCAGCCCCAGCATTTT	CASQQGWGQRNQPQHF	.	TRBV27	.	TRBJ1-5
TGTGCCAGCAGTTTTGGTGGAGAAGAGACCCAGTACTTC	CASSFGGEETQYF	.	TRBV28	.	TRBJ2-5
TGTGCCAGTAGTATAGGCAGGGTCGACTATGGCTACACCTTC	CASSIGRVDYGYTF	.	TRBV19	.	TRBJ1-2
TGTGCCAGCAGTACGTACAGGGGTTTGGTTTTCTTT	CASSTYRGLVFF	TRBD1	TRBV2	.	TRBJ1-1
TGTGCCAGCAGCAATAGCGGGAGTGAGACCCAGTACTTC	CASSNSGSETQYF	TRBD2	TRBV7-9	.	TRBJ2-5
TGTGCCAGCAGCCCTCAGACAGTTAACTATGGCTACACCTTC	CASSPQTVNYGYTF	.	TRBV7-2	.	TRBJ1-2
TGTGCCACCAGCGCCGAGCCCACGAGGAGGATATTCTTT	CATSAEPTRRIFF	.	TRBV15	.	TRBJ1-1
TGCGCCAGCAGACAAGGGGGACAGGGGAAAGCTTTGAACACTGAAGCTTTCTTT	CASRQGGQGKALNTEAFF	TRBD1	TRBV4-1	.	TRBJ1-1
TGTGCCAGCAGTTCCACAGGGAACTACACCTTC	CASSSTGNYTF	.	TRBV6-5	few	TRBJ1-2
TGTGCCAGCAGTCCATACAGGCCCAGCTCCTACAATGAGCAGTTCTTC	CASSPYRPSSYNEQFF	.	TRBV28	.	TRBJ2-1
TGTGCCAGCAGCCAAGAAGGCGGGGTAAATCAGCCCCAGCATTTT	CASSQEGGVNQPQHF	.	TRBV3-1/TRBV3-2	.	TRBJ1-5
TGTGCCACCGAGGGGGACACGAGTAAGACGCAGTATTTT	CATEGDTSKTQYF	.	TRBV24-1	.	TRBJ2-3
TGCGCCAGCAGCTTGTCAGTCGGACAGAACACTGAAGCTTTCTTT	CASSLSVGQNTEAFF	.	TRBV5-1	.	TRBJ1-1
TGTGCCAGCAGCGGTTCAGGGGGTTATCTTAACTATGGCTACACCTTC	CASSGSGGYLNYGYTF	TRBD1	TRBV9	.	TRBJ1-2
TGTGCCAGCTTGCGGGGGCCGAACACCGGGGAGCTGTTTTTT	CASLRGPNTGELFF	.	TRBV28	.	TRBJ2-2